The T cell receptor beta chain described here comes from a study of T cell responses to AZD1222 COVID-19 vaccine. Study-wide context: Second-dose intervals of approximately 4 or approximately 12 weeks were pooled.

Study-wide results and limits: Within unmutated variant regions lay the reported targets of nearly half of spike-specific TCRs. The donors showed a predominance of white British ancestry and of females, with possible underestimation of clonal diversity. Only a handful of AZD1222 recipients tested seropositive at baseline.

Note on this clone: Antigen specificity is unknown.

Data came from immunoSEQ multiplex PCR; TCRdb stores just in-frame clones and leaves some out. The profile shows more than 95,000 clones, more than 85% of them singletons. J gave up 5 bases and V 0 bases, and 6 bases lay outside the gene matches. This CDR3 contains 15 residues. Germline lookup yields CDR1 LGHNA and CDR2 YNFKEQ. This chain uses TRBV4-2 with TRBJ2-7; 8 bases are a match to TRBD2. The source of this sequence is an adult in good health. The specimen comprised peripheral blood, sampled on day 0 of AZD1222 vaccination. CDR3 region: CASSQDGIGRDEQYF. CDR3 sequence (DNA): TGTGCCAGCAGCCAAGATGGCATCGGGAGGGACGAGCAGTACTTC.